What follows is one TCR beta chain and its context. At one of its ends the junction is not consistent with the germline gene, which may arise from a read error. It was RNA transcripts that yielded the amplified TCR beta CDR3 regions. Carried out on the TCR CDR3, a first-round RT-PCR used the HTBI primer set. TCRdb called the multiplex PCR reads again in MiXCR, with one record for every CDR3 protein. The sample has hundreds of thousands of distinct CDR3 sequences, roughly 40% seen once. This entry comes from a study of T cells in Graves' hyperthyroidism and ophthalmopathy. Subjects aged 18 to 65 presented with newly diagnosed hyperthyroidism of less than 2 months' duration. The authors obtained PBMCs from roughly 10 ml of fresh peripheral blood. The sequenced sample was blood. The TCR sequence derives from a man between 18 and 35 years old with Graves' hyperthyroidism.

CDR3 sequence (DNA): TGCGCCAGCAGCTGGACAGGGGGTGGCAATCAGCCCCAGAATTTT. The encoded protein is CASSWTGGGNQPQNF. The chain links TRBV5-1 to TRBJ1-5; TRBD1 matches 10 bases. From germline, CDR1 is SGHRS and CDR2 YFSETQ. CDR3 length equals 15 residues.